These 22 T cell receptor beta chains originate from one sample sequenced in a study of blood T cells in healthy people across ages. Sample-barcoded 5' priming and a J-beta primer mix drove a second PCR of about 6 to 11 cycles. TCRdb independently ran MiXCR on the 5' RACE reads; one entry per CDR3 protein. The sample has more than 900,000 distinct CDR3 sequences; just under 30% are singletons. These records were also assigned to another study, of T cells of mothers and their children.

The sequenced sample consisted of blood. These receptors were obtained from a woman in her 40s in good health.

The V and J genes are TRBV7-2 and TRBJ1-1, with 10 nucleotides matching TRBD1. The CDR3 extends over 15 amino acids. V lost 3 bases to trimming and J lost 6 bases; unmatched junction nucleotides: 7. Germline V CDR1 and CDR2: SGHTA, FQGNSA. CDR3 region: CASSLTGGESSEAFF. CDR3 sequence (DNA): TGTGCCAGCAGCTTGACAGGGGGCGAAAGCTCTGAAGCTTTCTTT.

There are a few counts of this clonotype. The junction and the germline gene differ at one end; a read error may be behind it. The V gene is TRBV9, the J gene TRBJ2-1; D not certain. CDR1 and CDR2 (germline): SGDLS, YYNGEE. This CDR3 contains 13 residues. CDR3: CASSVDTYNGQFF. CDR3 sequence (DNA): TGCGCCAGCAGCGTCGACACCTACAATGGGCAGTTCTTC.

V and J are TRBV2 and TRBJ2-5; a weak D match, TRBD1 (5 bases). The germline V gene has CDR1 SNHLY and CDR2 FYNNEI. Trimming shortened V by 6 bases and J by 4 bases, and 9 bases separated the two germline ends. The CDR3 loop spans 12 amino acids. The CDR3: CASSMGLETQYF. CDR3 nucleotides: TGTGCCAGCAGCATGGGGCTAGAGACCCAGTACTTC. Combining the CDR3 with reference TRBV2 and TRBJ2-5 gives the whole variable domain EPEVTQTPSHQVTQMGQEVILRCVPISNHLYFYWYRQILGQKVEFLVSFYNNEISEKSEIFDDQFSVERPDGSNFTLKIRSTKLEDSAMYFCASSMGLETQYFGPGTRLLVL.

The table lists this clonotype with a few counts. This chain links TRBV5-1 with TRBJ2-5; D uncertain. Germline assignment: CDR1 SGHRS and CDR2 YFSETQ. The CDR3 totals 13 residues. V dropped 4 bases and J dropped 2 bases, with 9 bases sitting between them. CDR3 residues: CASSSLQQETQYF. CDR3 nucleotide sequence: TGCGCCAGCAGCAGCTTACAACAAGAGACCCAGTACTTC.

Notes on this clonotype: This likely comes from a read error, as the CDR3 has no conserved phenylalanine or tryptophan at its end. This rearrangement joins TRBV7-2 to TRBJ1-2; the D is unclear. The ends were cut back, 1 base at V and 3 bases at J, with 3 bases in the middle. The CDR3 has 12 residues. CDR1 and CDR2 (germline): SGHTA, FQGNSA. The CDR3 loop is CASSLGDYGYTV. CDR3 coding DNA: TGTGCCAGCAGCTTAGGGGACTATGGCTACACCGTC.

The chain recombines TRBV27 with TRBJ2-6; tentatively, D is TRBD1 (6 bases). This CDR3 has 17 amino acids. Germline assignment: CDR1 MNHEY and CDR2 SMNVEV (reference sequence). The ends were cut back, 5 bases at V and 0 bases at J, with 14 bases in the middle. Here the CDR3 DNA reads TGTGCCAGCAGTCCCGGACAGCTGATCTCTGGGGCCAACGTCCTGACTTTC. Its translation is CASSPGQLISGANVLTF.

This clonotype has more than one count but fewer than ten. J is TRBJ2-1 and V is TRBV27, with 9 bases matching TRBD2. The V and J ends lost 5 bases and 2 bases, in that order; junction bases with no gene match: 7. The CDR3 length is 16 residues. Germline V lookup: CDR1 MNHEY, CDR2 SMNVEV (reference sequence). The CDR3 is CASSLLAGYTYNEQFF. CDR3 DNA sequence: TGTGCCAGCAGTCTCCTAGCGGGGTATACCTACAATGAGCAGTTCTTC.

V usage is TRBV20-1 and J usage is TRBJ1-1; D is possibly TRBD1 (5 bases). CDR1 and CDR2 (germline): DFQATT, SNEGSKA (reference sequence). Trimming took off 1 base at V and 4 bases at J, with 16 bases between the two ends. The CDR3 spans 15 residues. CDR3 residues: CSARVAWGYSTEAFF. The CDR3 bases are TGCAGTGCTAGAGTGGCTTGGGGGTATAGCACTGAAGCTTTCTTT.

In its sample, this clonotype was seen a few times. The rearrangement uses TRBV4-1 and TRBJ1-1; D may be TRBD1 (5 bases). CDR3 size: 21 residues. Between the trimmed V and J ends, which lost 3 bases and 3 bases, there was a span of 32 bases. Germline values: CDR1 MGHRA, CDR2 YSYEKL. The CDR3 coding sequence is TGCGCCAGCAGCCAGCATTTCTCGCTGTCACAGGCATATATCGGCGACACTGAAGCTTTCTTT. It translates to CASSQHFSLSQAYIGDTEAFF.

The rearrangement uses TRBV4-1 and TRBJ1-1; TRBD1 might be the D (5 bases). Per germline, CDR1 MGHRA and CDR2 YSYEKL. The CDR3 runs to 15 residues. The ends were cut back, 5 bases at V and 0 bases at J, with 13 bases in the middle. CDR3 in amino acids: CASSGRQTLNTEAFF. Written as DNA, the CDR3 is TGCGCCAGCAGCGGTCGACAGACCCTGAACACTGAAGCTTTCTTT.

This clonotype has a count of ten or more. V usage is TRBV9 and J usage is TRBJ2-4, with 7 bases that match TRBD1. CDR1 is SGDLS and CDR2 is YYNGEE in the germline V gene. CDR3 size: 15 residues. V lost 0 bases to trimming and J lost 7 bases; unmatched junction nucleotides: 7. As DNA, the CDR3 is TGTGCCAGCAGCGTAGGAGGGGGCACGGCGAACATTCAGTACTTC. Its protein product is CASSVGGGTANIQYF.

This clonotype was detected only a few times. The DNA of the CDR3 is TGTGCCAGCAGCCCCCTAACTGGGCCGTACAATTCACCCCTCCACTTT. Its protein is CASSPLTGPYNSPLHF. The genes are TRBV6-6 and TRBJ1-6; D is unresolved. Germline CDR1 MNHNY, CDR2 SVGAGI (reference sequence). This CDR3 has 16 residues. Trimming pared 6 bases from V and 7 bases from J, leaving 19 bases between.

In regard to this clonotype: The junction and the germline gene differ at one end; a read error may be behind it. V and J are TRBV7-2 and TRBJ2-5; 11 positions match TRBD2. Germline V gene sequence: CDR1 SGHTA, CDR2 FQGNSA. The CDR3 covers 16 residues. Here the CDR3 reads CASSLERLAGGKTQYF. For the CDR3, the DNA is TGTGCCAGTAGCTTGGAGAGATTAGCGGGGGGGAAGACCCAGTACTTC.

The J gene is TRBJ1-2, the V gene TRBV12-3 or TRBV12-4; 7 bases are a match to TRBD1. This CDR3 contains 13 residues. Germline trimming cut 6 bases from V and 6 bases from J; bases unmatched to any gene: 7. This chain's CDR3 is CASSVPGGNGYTF. The CDR3 region has the DNA TGTGCCAGCAGCGTACCAGGGGGAAATGGCTACACCTTC.

This clonotype was found many times. J is TRBJ2-7 and V is TRBV11-1; maybe TRBD1 (5 bases). The ends were cut back, 7 bases at V and 3 bases at J, with 10 bases in the middle. The CDR3 runs to 12 residues. Per germline, CDR1 SGHAT and CDR2 FQDESV (reference sequence). The DNA of the CDR3 is TGTGCCAGCAAGGCAGGGAACTACGAGCAGTACTTC. Its protein product is CASKAGNYEQYF.

This clonotype was counted at least ten times. The chain combines TRBV7-3 with TRBJ2-1; D is perhaps TRBD2 (7 bases). This CDR3 contains 16 residues. Per germline, CDR1 SGHTA and CDR2 FQGTGA. With 5 bases removed from V and 6 bases from J, the gap between germline ends came to 20 bases. The CDR3 DNA follows: TGTGCCAGCAGCACGTGGGGGGGCTCGATTCGCAATGAGCAGTTCTTC. This translates into CASSTWGGSIRNEQFF. The whole variable domain, remainder taken from reference TRBV7-3 and TRBJ2-1, is GAGVSQTPSNKVTEKGKYVELRCDPISGHTALYWYRQSLGQGPEFLIYFQGTGAADDSGLPNDRFFAVRPEGSVSTLKIQRTERGDSAVYLCASSTWGGSIRNEQFFGPGTRLTVL.

This clonotype was observed at least ten times. The V and J genes are TRBV12-3 or TRBV12-4 and TRBJ2-7; no clear D. Trimming stripped 0 bases from V and 8 bases from J, with 20 bases between. This CDR3 has 16 amino acids. This chain's CDR3 is CASSLALGSRVYKQYF. CDR3 bases: TGTGCCAGCAGTTTAGCGTTGGGCAGTCGGGTTTACAAGCAGTACTTC.

The chain recombines TRBV2 with TRBJ1-4; 7 bases are shared with TRBD1. Germline V gene data show CDR1 as SNHLY and CDR2 as FYNNEI. The CDR3 spans 15 residues. The junction had 4 bases not matched to a gene; V was cut back by 6 bases and J by 0 bases. The CDR3 region is CASRRDRATNEKLFF. CDR3 sequence (DNA): TGTGCCAGCAGGAGGGACAGAGCAACTAATGAAAAACTGTTTTTT.

This clonotype was detected a few times. This sequence joins TRBV5-1 and TRBJ2-5, with a tentative D call TRBD1 (6 bases). V lost 0 bases and J 5 bases, leaving 14 bases between the germline ends. The V gene's germline CDR1 is SGHRS and CDR2 YFSETQ. The CDR3 consists of 15 residues. The CDR3 loop is CASSLAPGTMETQYF. The DNA for the CDR3 is TGCGCCAGCAGCTTGGCCCCGGGGACAATGGAGACCCAGTACTTC. Supplemented by reference TRBV5-1 and TRBJ2-5, the full variable domain reads KAGVTQTPRYLIKTRGQQVTLSCSPISGHRSVSWYQQTPGQGLQFLFEYFSETQRNKGNFPGRFSGRQFSNSRSEMNVSTLELGDSALYLCASSLAPGTMETQYFGPGTRLLVL.

The chain links TRBV11-2 to TRBJ2-5, with 7 bases aligning to TRBD1. With 5 bases clipped from V and 5 bases from J, the junction kept 14 bases outside the gene matches. Germline CDR1 and CDR2: SGHAT and FQNNGV. The length of the CDR3 is 16 residues. The CDR3 here is CASSPTGQVLGETQYF. The CDR3 nucleotides are TGTGCCAGCAGCCCGACCGGACAGGTCCTCGGGGAGACCCAGTACTTC.

This clonotype was counted only a few times. The chain joins TRBV11-1 to TRBJ1-1, with D hard to call. Germline V CDR1 and CDR2: SGHAT, FQDESV (reference sequence). V was pared by 0 bases and J by 6 bases, with 5 bases between. The CDR3 is made up of 12 amino acids. CDR3 in DNA: TGTGCCAGCAGCTTAGCATTAGCTGAAGCTTTCTTT. It codes for CASSLALAEAFF.

The chain employs TRBV6-2 or TRBV6-3 and TRBJ1-2, with 7 nucleotides matching TRBD1. Germline lookup yields CDR1 MNHEY and CDR2 SVGEGT. Trimming at V came to 7 bases and at J to 5 bases, leaving 4 bases not matched to a gene. The CDR3 is made up of 12 amino acids. The CDR3 DNA reads as TGTGCCAGCAATGCAGGGGGGTATGGCTACACCTTC. Amino acid sequence: CASNAGGYGYTF.